This T cell receptor (beta chain) was sequenced in a study of vaccination and CD4 T cells after COVID-19. Treatment meaning: approximately nine-day PBMC culture with coronavirus spike peptide pools or control peptides (ViraFEST assay). This clonotype was picked up a small number of times. Its antigen remains unidentified. CDR3 length: 14 residues. Trimming removed 5 bases from V and 0 bases from J, with 13 bases in between. Germline lookup yields CDR1 SQVTM and CDR2 ANQGSEA. The Oncomine TCR Beta short-read assay was what sequenced the DNA obtained from cultured CD4+ T cells. TCRdb analysed the PCR reads with MiXCR anew, one entry per CDR3 protein. Of 16,000 or so distinct CDR3 sequences in the sample, 40% to 65% were seen once.

This receptor was obtained from a human donor who had recovered from COVID-19. This chain uses TRBV29-1 with TRBJ1-2; perhaps TRBD1 as D (6 bases). This sample comprised CD4+ T cells from blood, cultured in vitro, obtained before SARS-CoV-2 vaccination. CDR3 amino acids: CSVYKDSTNYGYTF. The DNA for the CDR3 is TGCAGCGTTTACAAGGACAGCACTAACTATGGCTACACCTTC. The full variable domain, in which reference TRBV29-1 and TRBJ1-2 provide the parts outside the CDR3, is SAVISQKPSRDICQRGTSLTIQCQVDSQVTMMFWYRQQPGQSLTLIATANQGSEATYESGFVIDKFPISRPNLTFSTLTVSNMSPEDSSIYLCSVYKDSTNYGYTFGSGTRLTVV.